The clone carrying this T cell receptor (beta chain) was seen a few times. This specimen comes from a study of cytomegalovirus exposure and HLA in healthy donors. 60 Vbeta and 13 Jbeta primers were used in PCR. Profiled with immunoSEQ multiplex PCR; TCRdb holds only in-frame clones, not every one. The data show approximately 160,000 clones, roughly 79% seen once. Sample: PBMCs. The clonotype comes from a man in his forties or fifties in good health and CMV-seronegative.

CDR3 coding DNA: TGTGCCATCAGTGGGGCTCGGGGAGGGGTCCAAGAGACCCAGTACTTC. This sequence encodes CAISGARGGVQETQYF. The rearrangement uses TRBV10-3 and TRBJ2-5; 7 bases fit TRBD2. From germline, CDR1 is ENHRY and CDR2 SYGVKD. The CDR3 is 16 residues long. V shed 4 bases and J 1 base; nucleotides not matched to a gene: 9.